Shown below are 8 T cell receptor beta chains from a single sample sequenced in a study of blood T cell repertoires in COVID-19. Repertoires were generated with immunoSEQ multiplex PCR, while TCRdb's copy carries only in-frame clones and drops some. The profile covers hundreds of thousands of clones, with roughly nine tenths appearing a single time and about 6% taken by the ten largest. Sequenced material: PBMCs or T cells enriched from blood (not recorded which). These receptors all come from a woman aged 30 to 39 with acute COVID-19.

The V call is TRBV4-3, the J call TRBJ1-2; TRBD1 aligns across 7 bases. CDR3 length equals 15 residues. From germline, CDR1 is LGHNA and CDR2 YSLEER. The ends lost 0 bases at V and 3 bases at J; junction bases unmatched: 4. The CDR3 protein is CASSQERGLYYGYTF. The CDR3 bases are TGCGCCAGCAGCCAAGAGAGGGGGCTGTACTATGGCTACACCTTC.

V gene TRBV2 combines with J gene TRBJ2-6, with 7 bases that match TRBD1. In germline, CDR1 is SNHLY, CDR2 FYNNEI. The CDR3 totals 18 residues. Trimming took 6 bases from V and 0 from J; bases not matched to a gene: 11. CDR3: CASSSISGTVSGANVLTF. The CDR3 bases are TGTGCCAGCAGCAGTATATCAGGGACAGTCTCTGGGGCCAACGTCCTGACTTTC.

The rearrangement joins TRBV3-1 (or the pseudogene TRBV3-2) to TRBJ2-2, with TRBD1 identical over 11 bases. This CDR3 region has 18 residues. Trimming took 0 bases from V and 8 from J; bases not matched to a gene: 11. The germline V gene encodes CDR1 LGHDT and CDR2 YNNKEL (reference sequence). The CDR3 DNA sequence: TGTGCCAGCAGCCAAGATTATACGGACAGGGGGCAATCGGGGGAGCTGTTTTTT. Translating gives CASSQDYTDRGQSGELFF.

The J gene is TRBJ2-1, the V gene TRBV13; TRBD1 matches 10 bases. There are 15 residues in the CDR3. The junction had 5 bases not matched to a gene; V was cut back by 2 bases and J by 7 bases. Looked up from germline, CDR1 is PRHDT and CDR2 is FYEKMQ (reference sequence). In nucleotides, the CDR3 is TGTGCCAGCAGCTTATTGGGACAGGGGCGGAATGAGCAGTTCTTC. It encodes CASSLLGQGRNEQFF.

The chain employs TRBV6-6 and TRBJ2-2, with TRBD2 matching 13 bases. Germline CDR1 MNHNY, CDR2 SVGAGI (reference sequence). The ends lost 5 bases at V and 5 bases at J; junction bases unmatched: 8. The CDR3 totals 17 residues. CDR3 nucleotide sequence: TGTGCCAGCAGTCCAACGCGACTAGCGGGAGGAACCGGGGAGCTGTTTTTT. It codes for CASSPTRLAGGTGELFF.

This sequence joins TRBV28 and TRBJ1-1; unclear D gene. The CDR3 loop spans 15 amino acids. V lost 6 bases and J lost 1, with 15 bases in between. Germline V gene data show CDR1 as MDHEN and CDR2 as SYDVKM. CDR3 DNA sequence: TGTGCCAGCAGCAACCCAGGTGTATGGAACACTGAAGCTTTCTTT. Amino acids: CASSNPGVWNTEAFF.

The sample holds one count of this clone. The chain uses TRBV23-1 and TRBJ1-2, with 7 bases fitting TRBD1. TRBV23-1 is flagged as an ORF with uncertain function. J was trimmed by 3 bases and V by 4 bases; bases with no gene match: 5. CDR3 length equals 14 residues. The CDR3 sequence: CASSLPDRHYGYTF. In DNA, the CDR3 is TGCGCCAGCAGTCTTCCGGACAGGCACTATGGCTACACCTTC.

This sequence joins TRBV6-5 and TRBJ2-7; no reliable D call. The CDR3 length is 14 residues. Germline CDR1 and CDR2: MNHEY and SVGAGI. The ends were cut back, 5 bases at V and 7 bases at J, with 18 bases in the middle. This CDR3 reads CASSPLVTVREQYF. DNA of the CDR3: TGTGCCAGCAGTCCCCTTGTTACGGTACGGGAGCAGTACTTC.